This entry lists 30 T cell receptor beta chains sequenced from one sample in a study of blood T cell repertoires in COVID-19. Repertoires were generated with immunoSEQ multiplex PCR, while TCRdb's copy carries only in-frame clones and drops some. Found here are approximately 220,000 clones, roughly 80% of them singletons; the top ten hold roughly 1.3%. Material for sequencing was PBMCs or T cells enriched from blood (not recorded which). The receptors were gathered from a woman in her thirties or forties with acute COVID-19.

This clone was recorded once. In DNA form, the CDR3 reads TGTGCCAGCAGCTTGCCAGGGGAGGGTGGCTACACCTTC. Its protein is CASSLPGEGGYTF. This chain joins TRBV5-6 and TRBJ1-2, with a possible D match to TRBD1 (6 bases). The CDR3 contains 13 residues. Trimming took 1 base from V and 7 from J, leaving 11 bases between them. The V gene's germline CDR1 is SGHDT and CDR2 YYEEEE.

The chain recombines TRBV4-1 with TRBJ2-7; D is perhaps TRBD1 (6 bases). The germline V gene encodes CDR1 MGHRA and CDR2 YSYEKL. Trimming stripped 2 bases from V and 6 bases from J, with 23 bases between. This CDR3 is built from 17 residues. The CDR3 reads CASSQKWGPDWSGEQYF. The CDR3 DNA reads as TGCGCCAGCAGCCAAAAGTGGGGGCCCGACTGGTCTGGCGAGCAGTACTTC.

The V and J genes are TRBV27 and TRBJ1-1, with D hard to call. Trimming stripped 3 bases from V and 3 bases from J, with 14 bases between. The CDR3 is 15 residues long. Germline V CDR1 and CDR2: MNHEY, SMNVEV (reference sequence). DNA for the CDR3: TGTGCCAGCAGTTTTAGCGGATACCGGGACACTGAAGCTTTCTTT. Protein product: CASSFSGYRDTEAFF.

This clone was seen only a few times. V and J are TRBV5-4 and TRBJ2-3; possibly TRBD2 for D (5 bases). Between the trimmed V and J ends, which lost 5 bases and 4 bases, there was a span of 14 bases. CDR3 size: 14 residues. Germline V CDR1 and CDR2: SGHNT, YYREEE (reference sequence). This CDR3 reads CASRNPAGADTQYF. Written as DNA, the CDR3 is TGTGCCAGCAGGAATCCTGCGGGCGCAGATACGCAGTATTTT.

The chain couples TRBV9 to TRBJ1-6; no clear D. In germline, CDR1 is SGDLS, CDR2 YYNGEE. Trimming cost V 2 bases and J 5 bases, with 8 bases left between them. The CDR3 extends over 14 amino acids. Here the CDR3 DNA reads TGTGCCAGCAGCGTGACACAAAATAATTCACCCCTCCACTTT. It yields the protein CASSVTQNNSPLHF.

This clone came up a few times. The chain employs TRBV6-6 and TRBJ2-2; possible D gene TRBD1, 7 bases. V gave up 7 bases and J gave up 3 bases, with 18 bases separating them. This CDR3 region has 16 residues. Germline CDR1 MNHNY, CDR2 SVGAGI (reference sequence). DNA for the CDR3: TGTGCCAGCACCTACGGAGGGGGCGGGGACACCGGGGAGCTGTTTTTT. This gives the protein CASTYGGGGDTGELFF.

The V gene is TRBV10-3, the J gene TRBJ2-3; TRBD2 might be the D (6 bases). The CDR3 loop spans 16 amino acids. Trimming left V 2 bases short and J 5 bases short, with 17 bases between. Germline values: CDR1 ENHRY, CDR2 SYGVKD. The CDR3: CAISEPKGLGGDTQYF. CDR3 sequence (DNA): TGTGCCATCAGTGAGCCGAAAGGGTTGGGGGGAGATACGCAGTATTTT.

CDR3 region: CASSQDLGTSSYEQYF. CDR3 sequence (DNA): TGTGCCAGCAGCCAAGATCTCGGGACTAGCTCCTACGAGCAGTACTTC. This chain connects TRBV4-2 to TRBJ2-7, with 8 bases matching TRBD2. After removal of 0 bases from V and 0 bases from J, the junction contained 4 bases not matched to a gene. This CDR3 is 16 amino acids long. Germline CDR1 is LGHNA and CDR2 is YNFKEQ.

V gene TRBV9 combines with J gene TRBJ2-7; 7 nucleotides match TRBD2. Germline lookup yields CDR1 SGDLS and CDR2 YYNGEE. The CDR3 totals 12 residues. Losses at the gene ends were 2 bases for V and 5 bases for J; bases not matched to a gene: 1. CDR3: CASSVGGDEQYF. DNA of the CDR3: TGTGCCAGCAGCGTGGGAGGGGACGAGCAGTACTTC.

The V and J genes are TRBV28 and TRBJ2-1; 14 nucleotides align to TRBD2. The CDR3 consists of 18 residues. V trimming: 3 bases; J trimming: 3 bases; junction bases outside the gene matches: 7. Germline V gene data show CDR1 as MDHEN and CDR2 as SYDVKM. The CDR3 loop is CASSLGTSGGRNYNEQFF. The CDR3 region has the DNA TGTGCCAGCAGTTTGGGGACTAGCGGGGGCCGTAACTACAATGAGCAGTTCTTC.

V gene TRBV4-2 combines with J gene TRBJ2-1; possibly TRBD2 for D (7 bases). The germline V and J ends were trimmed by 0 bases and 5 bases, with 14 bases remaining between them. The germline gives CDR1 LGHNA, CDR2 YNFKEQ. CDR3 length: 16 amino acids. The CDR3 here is CASSQDVRGGHNEQFF. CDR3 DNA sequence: TGTGCCAGCAGCCAAGATGTAAGGGGGGGGCACAATGAGCAGTTCTTC.

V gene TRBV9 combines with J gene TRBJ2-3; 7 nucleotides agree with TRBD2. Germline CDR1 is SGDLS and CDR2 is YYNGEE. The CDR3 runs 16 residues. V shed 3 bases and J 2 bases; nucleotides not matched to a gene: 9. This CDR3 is CASSESFRGDTDTQYF. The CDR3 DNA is TGTGCCAGCAGCGAGTCGTTTCGGGGGGACACAGATACGCAGTATTTT.

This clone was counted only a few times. CDR3 DNA sequence: TGTGCCAGCAGCCAGAGACAGGGCGCAGATTCACCCCTCCACTTT. It specifies CASSQRQGADSPLHF. The genes are TRBV4-2 and TRBJ1-6; 7 bases are a match to TRBD1. CDR3 length: 15 amino acids. Germline V CDR1 and CDR2: LGHNA, YNFKEQ. V was pared by 3 bases and J by 8 bases, with 7 bases of the junction left unmatched.

CDR3 bases: TGTGCCAGTCGTAATTCAGGGGTCTACGAGCAGTACTTC. Its translation is CASRNSGVYEQYF. The V gene is TRBV18, the J gene TRBJ2-7; D perhaps matches TRBD1 (6 bases). Germline CDR1 is KGHSH and CDR2 is LQKENI. This CDR3 has 13 residues. V was shortened by 9 bases and J by 3 bases, with 15 bases between the two germline ends.

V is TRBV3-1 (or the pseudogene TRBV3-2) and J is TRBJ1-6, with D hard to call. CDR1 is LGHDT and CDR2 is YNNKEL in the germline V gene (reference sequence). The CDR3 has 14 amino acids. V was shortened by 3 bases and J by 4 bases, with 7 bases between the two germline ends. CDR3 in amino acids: CASSQLQYNSPLHF. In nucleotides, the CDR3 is TGTGCCAGCAGCCAGCTACAGTATAATTCACCCCTCCACTTT.

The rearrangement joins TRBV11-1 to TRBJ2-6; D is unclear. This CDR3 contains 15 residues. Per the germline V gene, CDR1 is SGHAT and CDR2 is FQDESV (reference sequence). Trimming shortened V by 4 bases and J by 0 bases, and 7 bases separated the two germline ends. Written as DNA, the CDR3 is TGTGCCAGCAGCTACTATAACTCTGGGGCCAACGTCCTGACTTTC. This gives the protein CASSYYNSGANVLTF.

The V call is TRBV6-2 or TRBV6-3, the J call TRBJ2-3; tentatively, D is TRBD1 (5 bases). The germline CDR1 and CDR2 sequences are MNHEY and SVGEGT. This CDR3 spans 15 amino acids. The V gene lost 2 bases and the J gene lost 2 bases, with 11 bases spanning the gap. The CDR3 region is CASSYRGRSTDTQYF. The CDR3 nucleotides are TGTGCCAGCAGTTACAGGGGCAGGTCCACAGATACGCAGTATTTT.

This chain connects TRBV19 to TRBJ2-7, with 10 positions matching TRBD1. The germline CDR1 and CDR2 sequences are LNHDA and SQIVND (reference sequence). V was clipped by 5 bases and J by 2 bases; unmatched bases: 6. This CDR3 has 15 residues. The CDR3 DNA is TGTGCCAGTAGTGCCGGGACAGGGGCACCCTACGAGCAGTACTTC. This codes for CASSAGTGAPYEQYF.

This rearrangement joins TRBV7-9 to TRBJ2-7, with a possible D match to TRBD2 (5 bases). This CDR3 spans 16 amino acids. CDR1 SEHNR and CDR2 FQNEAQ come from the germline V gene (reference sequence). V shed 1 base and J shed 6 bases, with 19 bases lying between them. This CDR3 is CASSLVSPGTGVEQYF. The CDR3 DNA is TGTGCCAGCAGCTTAGTTTCCCCGGGAACGGGCGTCGAGCAGTACTTC.

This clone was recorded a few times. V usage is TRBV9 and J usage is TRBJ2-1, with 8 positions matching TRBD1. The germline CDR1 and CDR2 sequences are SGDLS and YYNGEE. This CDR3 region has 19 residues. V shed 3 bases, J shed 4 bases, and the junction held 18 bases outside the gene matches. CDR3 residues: CASSDQRGRTGPTYNEQFF. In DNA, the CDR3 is TGTGCCAGCAGCGACCAAAGGGGGCGGACAGGGCCAACGTACAATGAGCAGTTCTTC.

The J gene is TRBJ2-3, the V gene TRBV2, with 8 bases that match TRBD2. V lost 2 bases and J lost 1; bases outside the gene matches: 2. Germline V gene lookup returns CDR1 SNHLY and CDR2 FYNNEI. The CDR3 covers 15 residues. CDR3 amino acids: CASSEWREGTDTQYF. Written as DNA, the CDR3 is TGTGCCAGCAGTGAATGGCGGGAGGGCACAGATACGCAGTATTTT.

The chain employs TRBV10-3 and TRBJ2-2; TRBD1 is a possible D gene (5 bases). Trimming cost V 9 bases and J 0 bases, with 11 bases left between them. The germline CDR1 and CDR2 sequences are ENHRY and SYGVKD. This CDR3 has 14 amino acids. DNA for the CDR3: TGTGCCATTCGGATAGGGGCGAACACCGGGGAGCTGTTTTTT. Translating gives CAIRIGANTGELFF.

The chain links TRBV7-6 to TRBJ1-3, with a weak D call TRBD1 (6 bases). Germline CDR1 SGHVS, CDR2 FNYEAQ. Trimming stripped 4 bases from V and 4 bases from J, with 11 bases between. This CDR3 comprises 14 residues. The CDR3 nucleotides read TGTGCCAGCAGCTCACAACAGGGAGGAAACACCATATATTTT. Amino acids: CASSSQQGGNTIYF.

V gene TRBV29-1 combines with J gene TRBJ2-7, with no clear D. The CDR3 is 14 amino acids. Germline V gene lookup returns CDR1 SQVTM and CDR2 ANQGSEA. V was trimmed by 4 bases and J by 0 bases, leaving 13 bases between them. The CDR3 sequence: CSVAGLSSSYEQYF. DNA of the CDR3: TGCAGCGTTGCAGGCCTATCAAGCTCCTACGAGCAGTACTTC.

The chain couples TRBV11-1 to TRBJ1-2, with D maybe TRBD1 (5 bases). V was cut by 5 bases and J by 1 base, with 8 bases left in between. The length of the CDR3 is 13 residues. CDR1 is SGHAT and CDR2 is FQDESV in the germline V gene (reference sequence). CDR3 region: CASSRGDNYGYTF. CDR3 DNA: TGTGCCAGCAGCCGGGGGGATAACTATGGCTACACCTTC. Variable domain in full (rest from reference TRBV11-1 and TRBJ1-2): EAEVAQSPRYKITEKSQAVAFWCDPISGHATLYWYRQILGQGPELLVQFQDESVVDDSQLPKDRFSAERLKGVDSTLKIQPAELGDSAMYLCASSRGDNYGYTFGSGTRLTVV.

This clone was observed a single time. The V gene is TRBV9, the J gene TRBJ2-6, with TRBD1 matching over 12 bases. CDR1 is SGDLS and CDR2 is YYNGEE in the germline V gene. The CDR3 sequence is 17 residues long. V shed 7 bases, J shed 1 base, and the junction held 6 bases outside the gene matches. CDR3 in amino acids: CASGTGGVGSGANVLTF. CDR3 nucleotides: TGTGCCAGCGGGACAGGGGGCGTCGGATCTGGGGCCAACGTCCTGACTTTC.

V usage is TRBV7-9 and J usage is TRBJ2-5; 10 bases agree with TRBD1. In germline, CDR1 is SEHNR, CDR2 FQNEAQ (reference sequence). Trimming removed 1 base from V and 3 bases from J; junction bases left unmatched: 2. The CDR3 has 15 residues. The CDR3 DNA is TGTGCCAGCAGCTTAGGACAGGGGGCGAAAGAGACCCAGTACTTC. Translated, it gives CASSLGQGAKETQYF.

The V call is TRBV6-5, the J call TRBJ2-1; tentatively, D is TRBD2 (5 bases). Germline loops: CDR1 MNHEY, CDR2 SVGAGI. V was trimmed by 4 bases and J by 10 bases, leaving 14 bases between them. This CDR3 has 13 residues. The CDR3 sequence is CASSSRGPGEQFF. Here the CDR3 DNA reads TGTGCCAGCAGTTCCCGAGGTCCGGGGGAGCAGTTCTTC.

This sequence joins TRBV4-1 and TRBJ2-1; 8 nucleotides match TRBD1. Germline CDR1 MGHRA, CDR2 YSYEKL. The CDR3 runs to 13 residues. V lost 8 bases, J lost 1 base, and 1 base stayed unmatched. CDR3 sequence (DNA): TGCGCCAGCGGACAGGGATCCTACAATGAGCAGTTCTTC. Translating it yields CASGQGSYNEQFF.

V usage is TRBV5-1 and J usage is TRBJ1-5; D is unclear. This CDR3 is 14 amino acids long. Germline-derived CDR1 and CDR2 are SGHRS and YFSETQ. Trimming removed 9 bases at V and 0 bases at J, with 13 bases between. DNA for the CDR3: TGCGCCACCATAACAGAGTATAGCAATCAGCCCCAGCATTTT. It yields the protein CATITEYSNQPQHF.